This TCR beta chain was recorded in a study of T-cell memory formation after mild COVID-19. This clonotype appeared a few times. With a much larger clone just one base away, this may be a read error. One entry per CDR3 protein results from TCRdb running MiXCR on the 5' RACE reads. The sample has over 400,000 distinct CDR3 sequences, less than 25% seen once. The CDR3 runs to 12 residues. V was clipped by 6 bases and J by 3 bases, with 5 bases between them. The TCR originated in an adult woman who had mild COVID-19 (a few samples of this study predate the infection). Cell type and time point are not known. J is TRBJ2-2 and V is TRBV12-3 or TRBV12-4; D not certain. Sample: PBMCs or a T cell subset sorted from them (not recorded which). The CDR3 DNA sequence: TGTGCCAGCAGACCCTACACCGGGGAGCTGTTTTTT. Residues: CASRPYTGELFF.